This paragraph reports one T cell receptor beta chain. These data are taken from a study of blood T cell repertoires in COVID-19. Study context: Acute and convalescent COVID-19 samples came from the United States, Italy and Spain. T cells, B-cell-depleted T cells, or PBMCs supplied cDNA or gDNA.

Original analysis: For nucleated cells, counts were estimated from reference gene primer amplification. The protocol was immunoSEQ multiplex PCR, while the TCRdb copy is restricted to in-frame clones and leaves out a portion. That table furnishes V, J and clone size, whereas the DNA furnished D and trimming. The sample includes 140,000 to 150,000 clones, around 90% of them seen just once. This receptor was taken from a man between 65 and 79 years old with acute or convalescent COVID-19. The sample was peripheral blood.

The CDR3 is CASSGTGIEKLFF. The CDR3, as DNA: TGTGCCAGCTCCGGGACAGGGATTGAAAAACTGTTTTTT. The chain is built from TRBV18 and TRBJ1-4; 9 positions match TRBD1. This CDR3 has 13 amino acids. Unmatched junction bases numbered 3, after V lost 6 bases and J lost 7 bases. Looked up from germline, CDR1 is KGHSH and CDR2 is LQKENI.